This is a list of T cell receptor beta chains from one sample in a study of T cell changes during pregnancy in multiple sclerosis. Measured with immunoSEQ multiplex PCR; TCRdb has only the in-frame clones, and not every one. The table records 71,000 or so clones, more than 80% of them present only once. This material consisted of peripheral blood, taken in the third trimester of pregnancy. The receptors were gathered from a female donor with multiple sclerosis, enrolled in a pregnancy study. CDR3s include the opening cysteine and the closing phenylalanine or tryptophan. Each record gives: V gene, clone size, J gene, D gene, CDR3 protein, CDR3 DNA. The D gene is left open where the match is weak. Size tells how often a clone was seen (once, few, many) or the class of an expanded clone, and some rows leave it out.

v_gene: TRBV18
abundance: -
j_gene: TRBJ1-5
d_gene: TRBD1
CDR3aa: CASSPESGTGGFQPQHF
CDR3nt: TGTGCCAGCTCACCGGAGTCCGGGACAGGGGGCTTTCAGCCCCAGCATTTT

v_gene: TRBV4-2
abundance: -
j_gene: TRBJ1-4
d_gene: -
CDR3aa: CASSQDRNSFATNEKLFF
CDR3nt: TGTGCCAGCAGCCAAGATCGGAACAGCTTTGCAACTAATGAAAAACTGTTTTTT

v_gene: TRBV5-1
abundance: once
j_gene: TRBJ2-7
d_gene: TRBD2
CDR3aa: CASSSSSLAGGLTYEQYF
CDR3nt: TGCGCCAGCAGCTCCTCCTCTCTAGCGGGAGGACTTACCTACGAGCAGTACTTC

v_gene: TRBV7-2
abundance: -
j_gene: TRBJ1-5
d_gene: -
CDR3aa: CASSFRDNQPQHF
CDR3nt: TGTGCCAGCAGCTTCCGCGATAATCAGCCCCAGCATTTT

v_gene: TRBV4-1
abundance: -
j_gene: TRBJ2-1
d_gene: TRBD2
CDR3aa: CASSQYRGTSGPNEQFF
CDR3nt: TGCGCCAGCAGCCAATATCGCGGGACTAGTGGTCCCAATGAGCAGTTCTTC

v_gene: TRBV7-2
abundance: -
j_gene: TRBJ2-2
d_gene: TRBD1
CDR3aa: CASSFRTGVAGELFF
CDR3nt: TGTGCCAGCAGCTTCCGGACAGGGGTGGCCGGGGAGCTGTTTTTT

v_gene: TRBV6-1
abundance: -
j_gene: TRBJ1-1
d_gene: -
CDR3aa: CASSEARAKPRFSGGAPGDTEAFF
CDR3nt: TGTGCCAGCAGTGAAGCCCGGGCCAAGCCTCGTTTTTCTGGGGGGGCACCGGGGGACACTGAAGCTTTCTTT

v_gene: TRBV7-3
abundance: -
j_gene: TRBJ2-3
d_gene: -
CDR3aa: CASAKGGNTDTQYF
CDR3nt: TGTGCCAGCGCCAAGGGGGGGAACACAGATACGCAGTATTTT

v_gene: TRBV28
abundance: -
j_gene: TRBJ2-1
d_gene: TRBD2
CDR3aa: CASSFHPGLAGGKEQFF
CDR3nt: TGTGCCAGCAGTTTTCATCCGGGACTAGCGGGAGGGAAGGAGCAGTTCTTC

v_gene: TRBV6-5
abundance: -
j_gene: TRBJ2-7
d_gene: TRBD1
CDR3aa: CASSYYRTGGYEQYF
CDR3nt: TGTGCCAGCAGTTACTACCGTACAGGGGGCTACGAGCAGTACTTC

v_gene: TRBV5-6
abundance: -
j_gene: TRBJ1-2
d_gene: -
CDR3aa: CASSFSAGGVYGYTF
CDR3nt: TGTGCCAGCAGCTTTAGTGCGGGGGGAGTCTATGGCTACACCTTC

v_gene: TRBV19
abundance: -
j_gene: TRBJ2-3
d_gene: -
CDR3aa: CASSPGSGLVTDTQYF
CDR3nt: TGTGCCAGTAGCCCCGGGAGCGGGTTAGTTACCGATACGCAGTATTTT

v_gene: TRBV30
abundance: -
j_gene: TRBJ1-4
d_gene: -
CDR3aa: CAWSVQTDEKLFF
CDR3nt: TGTGCCTGGAGTGTACAGACAGATGAAAAACTGTTTTTT